The 28 T cell receptor beta chains given below trace back to one sample, sequenced in a study of T cells after somatic rescue of genetic block. Sequencing used immunoSEQ multiplex PCR; TCRdb keeps in-frame clones, though not all of them. This sample has 95,000 to 120,000 clones, with 75% to 95% found just once. Sequencing was performed on peripheral blood mononuclear cells (PBMCs). The source of these receptors is a woman younger than 30.

This clone has a handful of counts. The genes are TRBV30 and TRBJ1-4; D call uncertain. The V gene lost 2 bases and the J gene lost 8 bases, with 9 bases spanning the gap. The germline V gene has CDR1 GTSNPN and CDR2 SVGIG (reference sequence). CDR3 length: 12 amino acids. CDR3 protein: CAWSPAIEKLFF. CDR3 in DNA: TGTGCCTGGAGTCCTGCCATCGAAAAACTGTTTTTT.

The CDR3 region has the DNA TGTGCGGGGGGTCTAATGAACACCGGGGAGCTGTTTTTT. Amino acids: CAGGLMNTGELFF. The chain combines TRBV2 with TRBJ2-2, with D possibly matching TRBD2 (6 bases). The CDR3 length is 13 residues. Germline V gives CDR1 SNHLY, CDR2 FYNNEI. Drawing the rest from reference TRBV2 and TRBJ2-2, the complete variable domain is EPEVTQTPSHQVTQMGQEVILRCVPISNHLYFYWYRQILGQKVEFLVSFYNNEISEKSEIFDDQFSVERPDGSNFTLKIRSTKLEDSAMYFCAGGLMNTGELFFGEGSRLTVL.

The chain links TRBV28 to TRBJ1-5, with unresolved D. V was clipped by 5 bases and J by 4 bases, with 15 bases between them. Germline V gene data show CDR1 as MDHEN and CDR2 as SYDVKM. The CDR3 extends over 15 amino acids. CDR3 residues: CASSGAGAENQPQHF. The CDR3 region has the DNA TGTGCCAGCAGTGGCGCGGGAGCCGAGAATCAGCCCCAGCATTTT.

V usage is TRBV5-4 and J usage is TRBJ2-5, with 12 bases lining up with TRBD2. V shed 4 bases, J shed 2 bases, and the junction held 15 bases outside the gene matches. Germline V gene sequence: CDR1 SGHNT, CDR2 YYREEE (reference sequence). This CDR3 has 19 amino acids. CDR3 coding DNA: TGTGCCAGCAGCCCCGGAGGCCTAGCGGGGGGGGTGAGTCAAGAGACCCAGTACTTC. It translates to CASSPGGLAGGVSQETQYF.

The chain is built from TRBV7-9 and TRBJ2-3; 7 bases line up with TRBD2. There are 15 residues in the CDR3. Germline trimming cut 5 bases from V and 8 bases from J; bases unmatched to any gene: 13. CDR1 and CDR2 (germline): SEHNR, FQNEAQ (reference sequence). CDR3 DNA: TGTGCCAGCAGCCGGGGCGGGAGTCGTGGCCCTACGCAGTATTTT. Its protein is CASSRGGSRGPTQYF.

The chain is built from TRBV12-5 and TRBJ2-5; TRBD1 matches 9 bases. The CDR3 covers 13 residues. Germline V gene data show CDR1 as LGHNT and CDR2 as FRNRAP. With V trimmed by 5 bases and J by 5 bases, 3 bases remained unmatched. CDR3 sequence reads: CASGPDRGETQYF. CDR3 coding DNA: TGTGCTAGTGGTCCGGACAGGGGTGAGACCCAGTACTTC.

The chain couples TRBV4-3 to TRBJ2-7; D gene ambiguous. V was pared by 0 bases and J by 1 base, with 13 bases between. This CDR3 is 16 amino acids long. From germline, CDR1 is LGHNA and CDR2 YSLEER. The DNA of the CDR3 is TGCGCCAGCAGCCAAGACTGGATAGCCCGGTCCTACGAGCAGTACTTC. It is translated as CASSQDWIARSYEQYF.

This chain links TRBV28 with TRBJ1-2; unclear D gene. V gave up 7 bases and J gave up 8 bases, with 23 bases separating them. CDR3 length: 15 amino acids. The germline gives CDR1 MDHEN, CDR2 SYDVKM. The CDR3, as DNA: TGTGCCAGCACCCCTACCCCGACGGGCAGAAAGGGCTACACCTTC. Translation gives CASTPTPTGRKGYTF.

This clone occurred a few times. J is TRBJ2-1 and V is TRBV7-9; the D is unclear. Germline V lookup: CDR1 SEHNR, CDR2 FQNEAQ (reference sequence). The length of the CDR3 is 13 residues. Trimming took off 1 base at V and 7 bases at J, with 8 bases between the two ends. In nucleotides, the CDR3 is TGTGCCAGCAGCTTAGGGCAGCCTAATGAGCAGTTCTTC. The encoded protein is CASSLGQPNEQFF.

The V gene is TRBV6-1, the J gene TRBJ1-1; no reliable D call. Germline CDR1 and CDR2: MNHNS and SASEGT. There are 15 residues in the CDR3. V lost 2 bases, J lost 2 bases, and 12 bases lay in between. For the CDR3, the DNA is TGTGCCAGCAGTGAAAAAAGGAACTTCAACACTGAAGCTTTCTTT. Residues: CASSEKRNFNTEAFF.

The genes are TRBV11-3 and TRBJ2-1; 13 nucleotides agree with TRBD2. Losses at the gene ends were 2 bases for V and 6 bases for J; bases not matched to a gene: 1. Germline assignment: CDR1 SGHNT and CDR2 YENEEA. CDR3 length: 15 residues. CDR3 sequence: CASSLRLAGGNEQFF. The CDR3 region has the DNA TGTGCCAGCAGCTTACGACTAGCGGGGGGCAATGAGCAGTTCTTC.

The chain uses TRBV6-5 and TRBJ2-7; the D is unclear. V lost 0 bases, J lost 6 bases, and 9 bases lay in between. The CDR3 runs 13 residues. In germline, CDR1 is MNHEY, CDR2 SVGAGI. This CDR3 is CASSYSFPREQYF. The CDR3 DNA reads TGTGCCAGCAGTTACTCGTTTCCCCGCGAGCAGTACTTC.

This clone was detected a few times. The chain recombines TRBV30 with TRBJ1-1; 9 nucleotides agree with TRBD1. The V and J ends lost 4 bases and 1 base, in that order; junction bases with no gene match: 7. The CDR3 extends over 15 amino acids. The germline V gene encodes CDR1 GTSNPN and CDR2 SVGIG (reference sequence). The CDR3 region has the DNA TGTGCCTGGAAAACAGGGGGCGAATGGAACACTGAAGCTTTCTTT. Amino acid sequence: CAWKTGGEWNTEAFF.

This clone came up once. The genes are TRBV4-1 and TRBJ1-3; D may be TRBD1 (5 bases). Germline CDR1 MGHRA, CDR2 YSYEKL. The CDR3 has 18 residues. The V end lost 0 bases, the J end lost 4 bases, and 19 bases lay between the germline ends. The CDR3 here is CASSQDPLGGSGGNTIYF. For the CDR3, the DNA is TGCGCCAGCAGCCAAGATCCCTTGGGGGGTTCGGGAGGAAACACCATATATTTT.

This chain uses TRBV25-1 with TRBJ1-3, with TRBD1 matching 7 bases. This CDR3 is 16 amino acids long. V lost 4 bases and J lost 3; bases outside the gene matches: 9. Germline V gives CDR1 MGHDK, CDR2 SYGVNS. The CDR3 reads CASSGTGSGGGNTIYF. DNA of the CDR3: TGTGCCAGCAGTGGAACAGGGTCAGGGGGTGGAAACACCATATATTTT.

V and J are TRBV7-2 and TRBJ2-5; unclear D gene. The CDR3 runs 12 residues. Germline V gives CDR1 SGHTA, CDR2 FQGNSA. V was clipped by 5 bases and J by 1 base, with 5 bases between them. CDR3 sequence reads: CASSPTQETQYF. CDR3 sequence (DNA): TGTGCCAGCAGCCCGACCCAAGAGACCCAGTACTTC.

V usage is TRBV6-1 and J usage is TRBJ1-3; D unresolved. The germline CDR1 and CDR2 sequences are MNHNS and SASEGT. The length of the CDR3 is 15 residues. The V gene lost 7 bases and the J gene lost 6 bases, with 19 bases spanning the gap. The CDR3 region is CASTQVVGSINTIYF. In nucleotides, the CDR3 is TGTGCCAGCACCCAGGTGGTGGGCAGCATAAACACCATATATTTT.

The V gene is TRBV5-4, the J gene TRBJ1-1, with D maybe TRBD1 (5 bases). The CDR3 consists of 14 residues. CDR1 and CDR2 from the germline V gene are SGHNT and YYREEE (reference sequence). V was cut by 2 bases and J by 1 base, with 9 bases left in between. CDR3 in amino acids: CASSFGRANTEAFF. CDR3 DNA: TGTGCCAGCAGCTTCGGCAGGGCGAACACTGAAGCTTTCTTT. The whole variable domain, remainder taken from reference TRBV5-4 and TRBJ1-1, is ETGVTQSPTHLIKTRGQQVTLRCSSQSGHNTVSWYQQALGQGPQFIFQYYREEENGRGNFPPRFSGLQFPNYSSELNVNALELDDSALYLCASSFGRANTEAFFGQGTRLTVV.

The gene calls are TRBV19 and TRBJ1-5; a weak D match, TRBD1 (6 bases). Germline CDR1 and CDR2: LNHDA and SQIVND (reference sequence). This CDR3 contains 13 residues. Trimming shortened V by 4 bases and J by 2 bases, and 6 bases separated the two germline ends. The CDR3 coding sequence is TGTGCCAGTAGTAACAGGGGCAATCAGCCCCAGCATTTT. This translates into CASSNRGNQPQHF.

V gene TRBV7-6 combines with J gene TRBJ2-5; D call uncertain. Between the trimmed V and J ends, which lost 3 bases and 4 bases, there was a span of 9 bases. There are 13 residues in the CDR3. Germline-derived CDR1 and CDR2 are SGHVS and FNYEAQ. The CDR3 region has the DNA TGTGCCAGCAGCTTGTCCAGGCGAGAGACCCAGTACTTC. It codes for CASSLSRRETQYF.

V usage is TRBV6-1 and J usage is TRBJ1-2; 7 nucleotides agree with TRBD1. Germline V gene lookup returns CDR1 MNHNS and CDR2 SASEGT. The ends lost 1 base at V and 4 bases at J; junction bases unmatched: 6. This CDR3 is 15 amino acids long. For the CDR3, the DNA is TGTGCCAGCAGTGAAGAAGGGGGCGCCAGCTATGGCTACACCTTC. Its translation: CASSEEGGASYGYTF.

The chain's CDR3 is CASSQDGPPRYEQYF. The DNA of the CDR3 is TGCGCCAGCAGCCAAGATGGCCCCCCCCGCTACGAGCAGTACTTC. The chain couples TRBV4-1 to TRBJ2-7; no clear D. This CDR3 is built from 15 residues. V was shortened by 0 bases and J by 3 bases, with 12 bases between the two germline ends. Germline V gene data show CDR1 as MGHRA and CDR2 as YSYEKL.

This chain joins TRBV15 and TRBJ1-3; D is uncertain. The V end was cut by 4 bases, the J end by 0 bases, with 7 bases between. Per the germline V gene, CDR1 is LNHNV and CDR2 is YYDKDF (reference sequence). The CDR3 is 14 residues long. The CDR3 sequence: CATSTVLSGNTIYF. DNA of the CDR3: TGTGCCACCAGCACAGTTCTCTCTGGAAACACCATATATTTT.

The rearrangement links TRBV2 to TRBJ1-1; 9 bases are a match to TRBD1. The CDR3 is made up of 16 amino acids. V lost 4 bases, J lost 1 base, and 7 bases stayed unmatched. Germline CDR1 and CDR2: SNHLY and FYNNEI. The CDR3 spells CASSAKTGGWNTEAFF. The CDR3 DNA is TGTGCCAGCAGTGCGAAGACAGGGGGGTGGAACACTGAAGCTTTCTTT.

This clone was picked up one time. V gene TRBV18 combines with J gene TRBJ1-5, with D perhaps TRBD1 (6 bases). The germline V and J ends were trimmed by 3 bases and 2 bases, with 11 bases remaining between them. The CDR3 is 15 residues long. Per the germline V gene, CDR1 is KGHSH and CDR2 is LQKENI. The CDR3 coding sequence is TGTGCCAGCTCACCGATGGGACAACGCAATCAGCCCCAGCATTTT. This sequence encodes CASSPMGQRNQPQHF. Full variable domain (remainder filled in from reference TRBV18 and TRBJ1-5): NAGVMQNPRHLVRRRGQEARLRCSPMKGHSHVYWYRQLPEEGLKFMVYLQKENIIDESGMPKERFSAEFPKEGPSILRIQQVVRGDSAAYFCASSPMGQRNQPQHFGDGTRLSIL.

The chain joins TRBV4-3 to TRBJ2-3, with 10 bases aligning to TRBD2. With V trimmed by 8 bases and J by 1 base, 15 bases remained unmatched. There are 18 residues in the CDR3. Looked up from germline, CDR1 is LGHNA and CDR2 is YSLEER. The CDR3 DNA is TGCGCCAGCGGCCCCGGAGCGGGGGGGTTTCGGGGCACAGATACGCAGTATTTT. The encoded protein is CASGPGAGGFRGTDTQYF.

This rearrangement joins TRBV7-9 to TRBJ1-2; perhaps TRBD1 as D (6 bases). The length of the CDR3 is 16 residues. Trimming took 3 bases from V and 3 from J, leaving 17 bases between them. Germline V gene lookup returns CDR1 SEHNR and CDR2 FQNEAQ (reference sequence). The CDR3 DNA is TGTGCCAGCAGCTTGGGGGGCCTATCAATCGACTATGGCTACACCTTC. Amino acid sequence: CASSLGGLSIDYGYTF.

This clone was recorded only once. V is TRBV5-1 and J is TRBJ2-3, with 9 positions matching TRBD2. The V segment lost 1 base and the J segment 0 bases; nucleotides outside the gene matches: 9. This CDR3 has 18 residues. Germline values: CDR1 SGHRS, CDR2 YFSETQ. The CDR3 reads CASSLFPSGAPSTDTQYF. Here the CDR3 DNA reads TGCGCCAGCAGCTTGTTTCCTAGCGGGGCCCCTAGCACAGATACGCAGTATTTT.